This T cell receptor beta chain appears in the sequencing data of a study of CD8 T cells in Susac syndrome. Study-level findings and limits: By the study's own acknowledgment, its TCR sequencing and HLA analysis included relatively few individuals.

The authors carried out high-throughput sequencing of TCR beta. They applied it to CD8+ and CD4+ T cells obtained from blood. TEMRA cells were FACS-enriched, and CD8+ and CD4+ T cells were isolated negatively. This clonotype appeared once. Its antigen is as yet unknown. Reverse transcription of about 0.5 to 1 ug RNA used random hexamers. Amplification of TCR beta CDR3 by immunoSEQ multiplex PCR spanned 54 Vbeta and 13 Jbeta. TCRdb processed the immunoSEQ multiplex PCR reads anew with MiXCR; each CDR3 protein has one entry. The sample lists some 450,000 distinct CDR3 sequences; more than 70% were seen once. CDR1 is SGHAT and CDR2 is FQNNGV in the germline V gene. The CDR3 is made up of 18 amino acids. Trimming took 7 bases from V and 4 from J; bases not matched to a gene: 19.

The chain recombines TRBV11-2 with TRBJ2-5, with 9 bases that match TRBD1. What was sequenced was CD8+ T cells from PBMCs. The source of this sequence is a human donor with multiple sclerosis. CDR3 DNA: TGTGCCAGCAACCACCCTGAAACTTCCGGGACAGGGCGAGAGACCCAGTACTTC. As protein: CASNHPETSGTGRETQYF.